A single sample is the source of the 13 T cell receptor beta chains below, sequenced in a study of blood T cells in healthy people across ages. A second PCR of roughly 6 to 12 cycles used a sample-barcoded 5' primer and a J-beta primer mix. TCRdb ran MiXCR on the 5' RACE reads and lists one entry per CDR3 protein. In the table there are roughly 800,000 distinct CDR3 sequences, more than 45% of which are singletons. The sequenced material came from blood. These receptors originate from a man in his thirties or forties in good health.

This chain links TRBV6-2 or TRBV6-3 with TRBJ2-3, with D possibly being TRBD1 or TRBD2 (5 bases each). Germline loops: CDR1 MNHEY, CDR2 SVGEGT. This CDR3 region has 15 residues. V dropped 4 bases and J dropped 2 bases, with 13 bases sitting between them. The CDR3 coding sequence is TGTGCCAGCAGTTCCGGAGTGGGACCCACAGATACGCAGTATTTT. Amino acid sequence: CASSSGVGPTDTQYF.

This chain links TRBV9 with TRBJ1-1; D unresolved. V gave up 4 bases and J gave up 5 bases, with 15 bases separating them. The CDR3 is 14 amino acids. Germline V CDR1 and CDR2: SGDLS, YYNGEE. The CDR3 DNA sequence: TGTGCCAGCAGCCCCAGCACTTCGAATACTGAAGCTTTCTTT. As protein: CASSPSTSNTEAFF.

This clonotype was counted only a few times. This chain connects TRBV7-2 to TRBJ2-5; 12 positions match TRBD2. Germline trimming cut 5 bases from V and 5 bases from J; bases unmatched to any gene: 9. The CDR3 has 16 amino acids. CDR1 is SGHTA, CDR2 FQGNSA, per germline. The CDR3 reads CASSPGLLAGGETQYF. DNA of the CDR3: TGTGCCAGCAGCCCCGGCCTACTAGCGGGGGGCGAGACCCAGTACTTC.

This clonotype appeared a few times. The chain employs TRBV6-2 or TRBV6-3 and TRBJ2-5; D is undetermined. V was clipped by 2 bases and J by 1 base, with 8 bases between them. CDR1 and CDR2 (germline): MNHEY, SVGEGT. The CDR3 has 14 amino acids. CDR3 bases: TGTGCCAGCAGTTACAGCCCGGTCCAAGAGACCCAGTACTTC. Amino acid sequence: CASSYSPVQETQYF.

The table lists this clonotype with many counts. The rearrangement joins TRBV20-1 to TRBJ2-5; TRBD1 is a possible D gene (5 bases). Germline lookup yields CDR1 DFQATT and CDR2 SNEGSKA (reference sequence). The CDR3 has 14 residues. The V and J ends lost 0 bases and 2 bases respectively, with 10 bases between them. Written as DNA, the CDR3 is TGCAGTGCTAGAGATGGGGCTCCACAAGAGACCCAGTACTTC. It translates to CSARDGAPQETQYF.

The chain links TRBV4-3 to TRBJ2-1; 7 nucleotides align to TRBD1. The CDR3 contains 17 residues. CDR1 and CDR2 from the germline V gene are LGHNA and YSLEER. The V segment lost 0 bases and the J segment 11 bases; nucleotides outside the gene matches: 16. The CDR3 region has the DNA TGCGCCAGCAGCCAAGAACCACCCGGGACAGTGGCCGATAAGCAGTTCTTC. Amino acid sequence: CASSQEPPGTVADKQFF.

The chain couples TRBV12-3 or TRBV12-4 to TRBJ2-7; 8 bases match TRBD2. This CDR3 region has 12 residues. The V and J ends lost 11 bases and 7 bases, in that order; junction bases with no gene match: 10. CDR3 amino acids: CADGTRVNEQYF. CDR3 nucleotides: TGTGCCGACGGGACTAGGGTCAATGAGCAGTACTTC.

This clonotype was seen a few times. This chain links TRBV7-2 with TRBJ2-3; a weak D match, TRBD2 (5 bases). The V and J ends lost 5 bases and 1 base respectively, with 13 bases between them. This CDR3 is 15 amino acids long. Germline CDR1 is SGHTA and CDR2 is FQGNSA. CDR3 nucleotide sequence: TGTGCCAGCAGCCTCAACGCCGGGGGCACAGATACGCAGTATTTT. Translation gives CASSLNAGGTDTQYF.

CDR3 in amino acids: CATGTQGLNEQFF. The CDR3 DNA follows: TGTGCCACCGGGACACAGGGCTTAAATGAGCAGTTCTTC. The chain couples TRBV2 to TRBJ2-1; possible D gene TRBD1, 6 bases. The CDR3 consists of 13 residues. Germline V gives CDR1 SNHLY, CDR2 FYNNEI. The V end lost 10 bases, the J end lost 7 bases, and 17 bases lay between the germline ends.

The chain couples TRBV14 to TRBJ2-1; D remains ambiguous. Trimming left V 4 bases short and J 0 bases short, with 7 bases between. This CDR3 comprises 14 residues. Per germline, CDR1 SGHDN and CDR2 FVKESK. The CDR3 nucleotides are TGTGCCAGCAGCCGTTGGGTCTCCTACAATGAGCAGTTCTTC. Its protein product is CASSRWVSYNEQFF.

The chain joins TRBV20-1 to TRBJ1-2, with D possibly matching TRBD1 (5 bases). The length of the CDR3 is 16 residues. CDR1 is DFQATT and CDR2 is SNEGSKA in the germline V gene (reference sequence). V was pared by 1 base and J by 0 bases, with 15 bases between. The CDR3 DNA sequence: TGCAGTGCTAGAGCCCCAGGGAGGGGCTCTAACTATGGCTACACCTTC. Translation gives CSARAPGRGSNYGYTF.

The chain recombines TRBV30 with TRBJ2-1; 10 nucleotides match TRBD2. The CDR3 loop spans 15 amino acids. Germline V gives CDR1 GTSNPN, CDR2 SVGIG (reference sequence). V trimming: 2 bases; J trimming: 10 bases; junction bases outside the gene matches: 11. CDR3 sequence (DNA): TGTGCCTGGAGTCCAAAGCGGGGGGGCCTTCGGGAGCAGTTCTTC. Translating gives CAWSPKRGGLREQFF.

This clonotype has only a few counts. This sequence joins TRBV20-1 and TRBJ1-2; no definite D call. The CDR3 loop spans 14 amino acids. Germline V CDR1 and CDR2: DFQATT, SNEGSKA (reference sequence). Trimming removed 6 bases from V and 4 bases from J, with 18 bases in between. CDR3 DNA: TGCAGTGCCCTAATGGACGGAAATATCTATGGCTACACCTTC. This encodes CSALMDGNIYGYTF.